The clone carrying this T cell receptor (beta chain) appeared many times. Its matching antigen is unknown. The junction had 5 bases not matched to a gene; V was cut back by 0 bases and J by 7 bases. Germline V gene data show CDR1 as KGHDR and CDR2 as SFDVKD. The CDR3 length is 15 residues. The entry originates in a study of CD8 T cells in ankylosing spondylitis. Study-level points and caveats: What seemed typical of ankylosing spondylitis blood was a TCR beta motif built from roughly 8 highly homologous variants. Reportedly, significant enrichment of disease-linked clones occurred in matched ankylosing spondylitis synovial fluid.

In making TCR beta libraries, quantitative 5'-RACE with molecular barcodes was used. Via MiXCR, TCRdb re-called the 5' RACE reads, giving one row per CDR3 protein. The repertoire consists of 200,000 or so distinct CDR3 sequences, with 10% to 15% occurring once and the leading ten covering roughly 9.6%. The clonotype comes from a female donor with ankylosing spondylitis or in good health (not recorded which). The specimen was blood, either unsorted or a sorted T cell fraction (not recorded which). The V gene is TRBV24-1, the J gene TRBJ2-3; 8 bases are shared with TRBD1. CDR3 DNA: TGTGCCACCAGTGATTTGCGGCAGGGGGCGTATACGCAGTATTTT. It encodes CATSDLRQGAYTQYF.